This T cell receptor (beta chain) comes out of a study of immune characterization of retroperitoneal liposarcoma. MiXCR was run by TCRdb on the PCR reads, yielding one entry per CDR3 protein. The table lists around 3,000 distinct CDR3 sequences, around 48% of them singletons. V gave up 1 base and J gave up 3 bases, with 12 bases separating them. This CDR3 is 15 amino acids long. Germline lookup yields CDR1 SGHTA and CDR2 FQGNSA. Sample: tumor tissue. This sequence was found in a male donor with retroperitoneal liposarcoma. The rearrangement links TRBV7-2 to TRBJ2-5; D may be TRBD2 (6 bases). The CDR3 region has the DNA TGTGCCAGCAGCTTAGGTCCGGGAGCTAAAGAGACCCAGTACTTC. Protein: CASSLGPGAKETQYF.